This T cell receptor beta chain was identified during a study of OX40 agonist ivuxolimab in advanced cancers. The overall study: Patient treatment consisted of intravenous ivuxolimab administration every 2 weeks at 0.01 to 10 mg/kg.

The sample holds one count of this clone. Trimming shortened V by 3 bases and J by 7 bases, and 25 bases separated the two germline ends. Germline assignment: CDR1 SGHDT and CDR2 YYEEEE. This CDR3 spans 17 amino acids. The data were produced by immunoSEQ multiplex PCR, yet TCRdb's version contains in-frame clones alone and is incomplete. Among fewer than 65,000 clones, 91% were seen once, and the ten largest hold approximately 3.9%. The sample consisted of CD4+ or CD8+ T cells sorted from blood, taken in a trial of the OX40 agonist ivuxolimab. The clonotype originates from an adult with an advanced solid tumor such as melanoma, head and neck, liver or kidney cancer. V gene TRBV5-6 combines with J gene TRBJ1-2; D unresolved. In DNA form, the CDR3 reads TGTGCCAGCAGCTCCCCTTTTGCACGGTTATCCCCGGGTGGCTACACCTTC. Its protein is CASSSPFARLSPGGYTF. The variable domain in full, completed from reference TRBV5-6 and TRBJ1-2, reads DAGVTQSPTHLIKTRGQQVTLRCSPKSGHDTVSWYQQALGQGPQFIFQYYEEEERQRGNFPDRFSGHQFPNYSSELNVNALLLGDSALYLCASSSPFARLSPGGYTFGSGTRLTVV.